This T cell receptor beta chain stems from a study of cytomegalovirus exposure and HLA in healthy donors. Study-level findings and limits: Through in vitro validation, three CMV-associated chains were shown to be specific for CMV antigens. The Asian-associated ancestry cluster reportedly had fewer N-insertions than the approximately 670-donor mean in a later analysis.

Concerning this clone itself: Its matching antigen is unknown.

Germline-derived CDR1 and CDR2 are SGHRS and YFSETQ. This CDR3 spans 14 amino acids. V gave up 4 bases and J gave up 5 bases, with 16 bases separating them. Both 60 Vbeta primers and 13 Jbeta primers went into the PCR. Clones were sequenced by immunoSEQ multiplex PCR, and TCRdb holds only the in-frame ones, with some missing. This sample has 200,000 or so clones; over 75% occur once, and the top ten carry approximately 0.22%. The clonotype originates from a girl aged 2 to 9 in good health and CMV-seronegative. Sequencing was done on a sample of PBMCs. This chain uses TRBV5-1 with TRBJ2-7; tentative D call: TRBD2 (6 bases). The CDR3 nucleotides are TGCGCCAGCAGCCCGGGACTCCTACGGGACGAGCAGTACTTC. Protein: CASSPGLLRDEQYF. Complete variable domain (other parts from reference TRBV5-1 and TRBJ2-7): KAGVTQTPRYLIKTRGQQVTLSCSPISGHRSVSWYQQTPGQGLQFLFEYFSETQRNKGNFPGRFSGRQFSNSRSEMNVSTLELGDSALYLCASSPGLLRDEQYFGPGTRLTVT.